This TCR beta chain derives from a study of shared clonotypes between healthy human individuals. Produced via immunoSEQ multiplex PCR; TCRdb's table is partial and in-frame only. This table has about 610,000 clones, less than 98% appearing once. Worth noting for this clone: Its specificity is unknown.

The CDR3 loop spans 13 amino acids. The ends were cut back, 0 bases at V and 3 bases at J, with 5 bases in the middle. Germline V gene sequence: CDR1 MNHNY, CDR2 SVGAGI (reference sequence). All the donors were Caucasian adults who lived in Nashville, Tennessee. The study, taken as a whole, reports: Blood was the only sampled material, and tissue repertoires likely differ.

The chain uses TRBV6-6 and TRBJ1-1, with D hard to call. This receptor was identified in a woman in her thirties in good health. The sample consisted of naive CD4+ T cells sorted from blood. Subset: CD45RA+ positively selected. In nucleotides, the CDR3 is TGTGCCAGCAGTTACTCTCAGGACACTGAAGCTTTCTTT. It yields the protein CASSYSQDTEAFF.